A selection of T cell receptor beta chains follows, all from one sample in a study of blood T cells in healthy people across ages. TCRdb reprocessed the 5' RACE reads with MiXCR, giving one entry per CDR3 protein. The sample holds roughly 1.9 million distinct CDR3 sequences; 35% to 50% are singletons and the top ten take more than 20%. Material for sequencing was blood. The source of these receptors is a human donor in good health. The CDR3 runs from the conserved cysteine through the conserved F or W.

CDR3aa: CSARSLGPSGVYEQYF; v_gene: TRBV20-1; j_gene: TRBJ2-7
CDR3aa: CASSLEGLSYNEQFF; v_gene: TRBV5-5; j_gene: TRBJ2-1
CDR3aa: CASSQGPSSGGLEQFF; v_gene: TRBV4-2; j_gene: TRBJ2-1
CDR3aa: CASSDGDSYGYTF; v_gene: TRBV9; j_gene: TRBJ1-2
CDR3aa: CATSRDQPGPNEQFF; v_gene: TRBV15; j_gene: TRBJ2-1
CDR3aa: CASSLYSEHYGYTF; v_gene: TRBV28; j_gene: TRBJ1-2
CDR3aa: CASSSYIAAKNIQYF; v_gene: TRBV12-3/TRBV12-4; j_gene: TRBJ2-4
CDR3aa: CASSPPDGVLTPTTEQYF; v_gene: TRBV7-9; j_gene: TRBJ2-4
CDR3aa: CASSPSWGQGYGYTF; v_gene: TRBV5-1; j_gene: TRBJ1-2
CDR3aa: CAWSVLAGGVYNEQFF; v_gene: TRBV30; j_gene: TRBJ2-1
CDR3aa: CASNVGGSYNEQFF; v_gene: TRBV12-3/TRBV12-4; j_gene: TRBJ2-1
CDR3aa: CASSQAGTRGEAFF; v_gene: TRBV4-1; j_gene: TRBJ1-1
CDR3aa: CASSLDSGCQGYTF; v_gene: TRBV5-1; j_gene: TRBJ1-2
CDR3aa: CASSLREVTNEKLFF; v_gene: TRBV11-2; j_gene: TRBJ1-4
CDR3aa: CAWSVKGTDTQYF; v_gene: TRBV30; j_gene: TRBJ2-3
CDR3aa: CVSSFTESSYEQYF; v_gene: TRBV12-3/TRBV12-4; j_gene: TRBJ2-7
CDR3aa: CASRTGTFDGYTF; v_gene: TRBV2; j_gene: TRBJ1-2